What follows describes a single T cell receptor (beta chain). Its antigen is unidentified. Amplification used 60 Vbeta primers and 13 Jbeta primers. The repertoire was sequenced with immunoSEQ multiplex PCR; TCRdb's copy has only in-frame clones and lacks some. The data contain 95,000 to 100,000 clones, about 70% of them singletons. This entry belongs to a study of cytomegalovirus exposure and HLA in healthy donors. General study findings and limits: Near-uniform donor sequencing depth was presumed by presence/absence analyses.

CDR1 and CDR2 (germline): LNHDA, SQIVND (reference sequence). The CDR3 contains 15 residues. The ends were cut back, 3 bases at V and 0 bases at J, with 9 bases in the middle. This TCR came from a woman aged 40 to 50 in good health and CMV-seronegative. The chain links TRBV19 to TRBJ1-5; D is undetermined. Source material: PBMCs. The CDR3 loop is CASSIVVYSNQPQHF. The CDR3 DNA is TGTGCCAGTAGTATCGTAGTCTATAGCAATCAGCCCCAGCATTTT.